Listed here are 18 T cell receptor beta chains from one sample, sequenced in a study of blood T cell repertoires in COVID-19 (TCRdb year 2020). The library was obtained by the immunoSEQ multiplex PCR assay. TCRdb took this table from immuneACCESS and kept in-frame rearrangements with V and J called. Such tables lack part of the clones; where checked against another copy, unresolved V genes explain under half of the gap, and the rest is unexplained. This sample has 130,000 or so clones in its table, and 88% of those were observed once. 1.5% of the sample rests with the top ten. The sample was peripheral blood. These receptors all come from a woman aged 60 to 75 with acute or convalescent COVID-19.

The V call is TRBV5-4, the J call TRBJ2-3, with TRBD2 matching 10 bases. The CDR3 consists of 15 residues. Germline V gene sequence: CDR1 SGHNT, CDR2 YYREEE (reference sequence). The junction had 3 bases not matched to a gene; V was cut back by 5 bases and J by 0 bases. The CDR3 nucleotides are TGTGCCAGCAGTAGCGGGGGGTCTAGCACAGATACGCAGTATTTT. Residues: CASSSGGSSTDTQYF.

This clone was observed a single time. The V gene is TRBV6-5, the J gene TRBJ1-1; no firm D call. Trimming cost V 2 bases and J 9 bases, with 13 bases left between them. CDR1 is MNHEY and CDR2 is SVGAGI in the germline V gene. There are 13 residues in the CDR3. CDR3 in amino acids: CASSYPPPIQAFF. DNA for the CDR3: TGTGCCAGCAGTTACCCCCCCCCTATCCAAGCTTTCTTT.

The chain couples TRBV6-6 to TRBJ1-1; D ambiguous. This CDR3 region has 13 residues. Per germline, CDR1 MNHNY and CDR2 SVGAGI (reference sequence). V was clipped by 1 base and J by 1 base, with 4 bases between them. This CDR3 reads CASSYLENTEAFF. The CDR3 DNA is TGTGCCAGCAGTTACTTAGAGAACACTGAAGCTTTCTTT.

This chain's CDR3 is CASSYVTSGYNEQFF. The CDR3 nucleotides are TGTGCCAGCAGTTACGTGACTAGCGGCTACAATGAGCAGTTCTTC. The V call is TRBV6-5, the J call TRBJ2-1; TRBD2 agrees at 9 bases. Germline V gene data show CDR1 as MNHEY and CDR2 as SVGAGI. The CDR3 loop spans 15 amino acids. Trimming cost V 2 bases and J 3 bases; bases outside gene matches: 2.

The V call is TRBV9, the J call TRBJ2-3, with 16 nucleotides matching TRBD2. The trim removed 3 bases at V and 3 bases at J, leaving 10 bases unmatched. Germline assignment: CDR1 SGDLS and CDR2 YYNGEE. The CDR3 has 19 residues. CDR3 coding DNA: TGTGCCAGCAGCGGAAATCAACCGGGACTAGCGGGGGGGACAGATACGCAGTATTTT. Protein: CASSGNQPGLAGGTDTQYF.

The gene calls are TRBV12-3 or TRBV12-4 and TRBJ1-6; D might be TRBD1 (5 bases). With 6 bases removed from V and 7 bases from J, the gap between germline ends came to 10 bases. This CDR3 is built from 13 residues. The CDR3 coding sequence is TGTGCCAGCAGGCAGGGATGGAATTCACCCCTCCACTTT. As protein: CASRQGWNSPLHF.

V gene TRBV10-1 combines with J gene TRBJ2-7; 7 bases are shared with TRBD1. The V and J ends lost 6 bases and 3 bases, in that order; junction bases with no gene match: 17. The CDR3 consists of 17 residues. Germline V gene data show CDR1 as WNHNN and CDR2 as SYGVQD (reference sequence). The DNA for the CDR3 is TGCGCCAGCAGCGAGCGAACAGGGGCTCCCCCCTACTACGAGCAGTACTTC. Translated: CASSERTGAPPYYEQYF.

CDR3 coding DNA: TGTGCCAGCAGTTTAGTCGGCCACAATCCCGACGGGGAGCAGTACTTC. Protein: CASSLVGHNPDGEQYF. This chain links TRBV27 with TRBJ2-7; D remains unclear. Germline-derived CDR1 and CDR2 are MNHEY and SMNVEV (reference sequence). The CDR3 covers 16 residues. Trimming left V 2 bases short and J 7 bases short, with 21 bases between.

The chain has TRBV5-1 and TRBJ1-1, with D possibly matching TRBD1 (5 bases). V was trimmed by 7 bases and J by 2 bases, leaving 15 bases between them. CDR3 length: 14 residues. Germline V gives CDR1 SGHRS, CDR2 YFSETQ. The CDR3 nucleotides read TGCGCCAGCCACTCGGGGACTATCAACACTGAAGCTTTCTTT. Translating it yields CASHSGTINTEAFF. The variable domain in full, completed from reference TRBV5-1 and TRBJ1-1, reads KAGVTQTPRYLIKTRGQQVTLSCSPISGHRSVSWYQQTPGQGLQFLFEYFSETQRNKGNFPGRFSGRQFSNSRSEMNVSTLELGDSALYLCASHSGTINTEAFFGQGTRLTVV.

V and J are TRBV28 and TRBJ1-1, with D tentatively TRBD1 (6 bases). Germline values: CDR1 MDHEN, CDR2 SYDVKM. The V end was cut by 6 bases, the J end by 6 bases, with 14 bases between. The CDR3 is made up of 13 amino acids. The CDR3 nucleotides read TGTGCCAGCAGAGCGGGGGCGCGGTCTGAAGCTTTCTTT. Translated, it gives CASRAGARSEAFF.

The chain joins TRBV11-3 to TRBJ2-1; 16 bases fit TRBD2. The CDR3 is made up of 15 amino acids. The germline CDR1 and CDR2 sequences are SGHNT and YENEEA. The V segment lost 4 bases and the J segment 10 bases; nucleotides outside the gene matches: 4. In DNA form, the CDR3 reads TGTGCCAGCAGCTCGGGACTAGCGGGGGGGCGAGAGCAGTTCTTC. Translating gives CASSSGLAGGREQFF.

J is TRBJ1-1 and V is TRBV10-3, with TRBD1 as a possible D gene (6 bases). There are 16 residues in the CDR3. Between the trimmed V and J ends, which lost 0 bases and 0 bases, there was a span of 11 bases. The germline V gene encodes CDR1 ENHRY and CDR2 SYGVKD. The CDR3 protein is CAISESGARMNTEAFF. Here the CDR3 DNA reads TGTGCCATCAGTGAGTCGGGGGCGCGGATGAACACTGAAGCTTTCTTT.

The chain is built from TRBV4-2 and TRBJ2-1; 8 bases align to TRBD1. The CDR3 consists of 17 residues. Trimming took 0 bases from V and 3 from J; bases not matched to a gene: 7. The V gene's germline CDR1 is LGHNA and CDR2 YNFKEQ. Here the CDR3 reads CASSQDLVDRGYNEQFF. The CDR3 region has the DNA TGTGCCAGCAGCCAAGATTTGGTCGACAGGGGCTACAATGAGCAGTTCTTC.

The chain uses TRBV6-4 and TRBJ1-2; D perhaps matches TRBD1 (6 bases). This CDR3 spans 13 amino acids. V shed 0 bases and J shed 4 bases, with 6 bases lying between them. Per germline, CDR1 MRHNA and CDR2 SNTAGT. The CDR3 is CASSDSGGYGYTF. The CDR3 region has the DNA TGTGCCAGCAGTGACTCAGGGGGCTATGGCTACACCTTC.

This clone came up a few times. V gene TRBV6-5 combines with J gene TRBJ2-7; D is possibly TRBD2 (5 bases). The germline CDR1 and CDR2 sequences are MNHEY and SVGAGI. V lost 3 bases and J lost 7, with 22 bases in between. The CDR3 runs to 16 residues. The CDR3 nucleotides read TGTGCCAGCAGTTATCGAAGGGAGCCTCCGACGGGAGAGCAGTACTTC. Its translation is CASSYRREPPTGEQYF.

The genes are TRBV19 and TRBJ1-4; D is unclear. Germline-derived CDR1 and CDR2 are LNHDA and SQIVND (reference sequence). Trimming stripped 5 bases from V and 0 bases from J, with 7 bases between. The CDR3 is 14 residues long. CDR3 bases: TGTGCCAGTAGTCTGACAACAACTAATGAAAAACTGTTTTTT. This sequence encodes CASSLTTTNEKLFF.

This rearrangement joins TRBV15 to TRBJ2-7, with 8 bases identical to TRBD2. CDR3 size: 15 residues. Per germline, CDR1 LNHNV and CDR2 YYDKDF (reference sequence). V gave up 0 bases and J gave up 5 bases; unmatched junction bases: 6. The CDR3 sequence: CATSRDPGGADEQYF. The CDR3 DNA sequence: TGTGCCACCAGCAGAGATCCCGGGGGGGCCGACGAGCAGTACTTC.

J is TRBJ1-5 and V is TRBV18; 10 bases match TRBD1. Unmatched junction bases numbered 7, after V lost 6 bases and J lost 2 bases. The CDR3 extends over 16 amino acids. Germline CDR1 reads KGHSH; CDR2 reads LQKENI. The CDR3 DNA is TGTGCCAGCTCTACAACCGGGACAGGGGGCAATCAGCCCCAGCATTTT. Translating it yields CASSTTGTGGNQPQHF.